Each of the 21 T cell receptor beta chains below was sequenced from the same sample in a study of shared clonotypes between healthy human individuals. The method was immunoSEQ multiplex PCR; TCRdb's version includes in-frame clones alone and lacks a portion of them. The top ten hold about 0.52% of the sample, which has over a million clones, 78% seen once. The specimen was memory CD4+ T cells from PBMCs. Indicated subset: CD45RA-negative fraction. These TCRs come from a man between 18 and 35 years old in good health. Some clones in this sample may be carry-over from other donors' samples.

The V and J genes are TRBV7-9 and TRBJ2-6, with no clear D. Germline V gene data show CDR1 as SEHNR and CDR2 as FQNEAQ (reference sequence). Trimming took off 4 bases at V and 0 bases at J, with 10 bases between the two ends. CDR3 length: 16 amino acids. CDR3 amino acids: CASSSQKASGANVLTF. The CDR3 DNA follows: TGTGCCAGCAGCTCCCAGAAGGCCTCTGGGGCCAACGTCCTGACTTTC.

CDR3 sequence reads: CASSEGQSKETQYF. Here the CDR3 DNA reads TGTGCCAGCAGTGAGGGACAGAGCAAAGAGACCCAGTACTTC. The chain recombines TRBV25-1 with TRBJ2-5, with TRBD1 matching 7 bases. CDR1 is MGHDK, CDR2 SYGVNS, per germline. The CDR3 is 14 residues long. The trim removed 3 bases at V and 3 bases at J, leaving 4 bases unmatched.

Details on this clone: A junction boundary mismatches the germline segment, possibly from a read error. The V and J genes are TRBV7-2 and TRBJ2-4; TRBD1 matches at 7 bases. This CDR3 is 13 amino acids long. The germline V gene has CDR1 SGHTA and CDR2 FQGNSA. CDR3 nucleotide sequence: TGTGCCACCAGCTACCGAACAGGGGACATTCAGTACTTC. Its protein is CATSYRTGDIQYF.

The CDR3 nucleotides are TGTGCCACCCGGGACAGGGGATCAACTAATGAAAAACTGTTTTTT. It encodes CATRDRGSTNEKLFF. The J gene is TRBJ1-4, the V gene TRBV19; 10 nucleotides match TRBD1. Germline V CDR1 and CDR2: LNHDA, SQIVND (reference sequence). CDR3 length: 15 amino acids. V shed 10 bases and J 0 bases; nucleotides not matched to a gene: 5. Full variable domain (outside the CDR3, taken from reference TRBV19 and TRBJ1-4): DGGITQSPKYLFRKEGQNVTLSCEQNLNHDAMYWYRQDPGQGLRLIYYSQIVNDFQKGDIAEGYSVSREKKESFPLTVTSAQKNPTAFYLCATRDRGSTNEKLFFGSGTQLSVL.

The gene calls are TRBV19 and TRBJ2-7; TRBD2 matches at 12 bases. V lost 0 bases to trimming and J lost 2 bases; unmatched junction nucleotides: 17. Germline CDR1 reads LNHDA; CDR2 reads SQIVND (reference sequence). CDR3 length: 21 residues. CDR3 DNA: TGTGCCAGTAGTATAGATCGGAGGACTAGCGGGAAATTTTTCTATGCCTACGAGCAGTACTTC. Translation: CASSIDRRTSGKFFYAYEQYF.

The chain couples TRBV6-6 to TRBJ2-7, with unresolved D. The CDR3 has 15 residues. Germline assignment: CDR1 MNHNY and CDR2 SVGAGI (reference sequence). V was shortened by 2 bases and J by 2 bases, with 13 bases between the two germline ends. The CDR3 DNA reads TGTGCCAGCAGTTACGTGGAACGGTTGGCCTACGAGCAGTACTTC. Amino acid sequence: CASSYVERLAYEQYF.

About this clone itself: The same CDR3 can be traced to other DNA sequences in this sample. The chain combines TRBV5-1 with TRBJ2-5; a possible D gene is TRBD1 (6 bases). Germline values: CDR1 SGHRS, CDR2 YFSETQ. The CDR3 loop spans 13 amino acids. Between the trimmed V and J ends, which lost 6 bases and 5 bases, there was a span of 14 bases. CDR3 bases: TGCGCCAGCACCGAACAGGGCGGGGAGACCCAGTACTTC. This sequence encodes CASTEQGGETQYF.

The genes are TRBV19 and TRBJ1-2, with D perhaps TRBD1 (5 bases). Germline V gene sequence: CDR1 LNHDA, CDR2 SQIVND (reference sequence). The CDR3 is 14 amino acids. V shed 6 bases and J shed 5 bases, with 16 bases lying between them. The CDR3: CASRTSGRVYGYTF. The DNA of the CDR3 is TGTGCCAGTAGAACATCAGGGAGGGTATATGGCTACACCTTC.

This clone was found once. This chain uses TRBV7-3 with TRBJ2-1; TRBD1 might be the D (7 bases). The CDR3 is 16 amino acids. Trimming shortened V by 3 bases and J by 0 bases, and 12 bases separated the two germline ends. CDR1 is SGHTA, CDR2 FQGTGA, per germline. This chain's CDR3 is CASSFQGGHSYNEQFF. The DNA for the CDR3 is TGTGCCAGCAGCTTCCAGGGGGGCCACTCCTACAATGAGCAGTTCTTC. Complete variable domain (other parts from reference TRBV7-3 and TRBJ2-1): GAGVSQTPSNKVTEKGKYVELRCDPISGHTALYWYRQSLGQGPEFLIYFQGTGAADDSGLPNDRFFAVRPEGSVSTLKIQRTERGDSAVYLCASSFQGGHSYNEQFFGPGTRLTVL.

The chain carries TRBV18 and TRBJ2-3; D may be TRBD2 (6 bases). V lost 6 bases and J lost 1, with 11 bases in between. There are 14 residues in the CDR3. CDR1 is KGHSH and CDR2 is LQKENI in the germline V gene. In nucleotides, the CDR3 is TGTGCCAGCTCCGATTGGGGGGGCACAGATACGCAGTATTTT. Translated: CASSDWGGTDTQYF.

A word on this clone: At the DNA level, this CDR3 is encoded by other sequences in the same sample as well. This chain connects TRBV5-1 to TRBJ2-1; tentatively, D is TRBD1 or TRBD2 (5 bases each). The germline V gene encodes CDR1 SGHRS and CDR2 YFSETQ. This CDR3 comprises 14 residues. V was cut by 5 bases and J by 7 bases, with 16 bases left in between. CDR3 sequence (DNA): TGCGCCAGCAGTCTGGGTTCTGGGGGAAATGAGCAGTTCTTC. Translated: CASSLGSGGNEQFF.

This clone was counted ten times or more. V and J are TRBV27 and TRBJ2-2; no reliable D call. CDR3 length equals 16 residues. V was trimmed by 3 bases and J by 0 bases, leaving 11 bases between them. The germline V gene encodes CDR1 MNHEY and CDR2 SMNVEV (reference sequence). The CDR3 loop is CASSLSTAANTGELFF. DNA for the CDR3: TGTGCCAGCAGTTTGTCGACGGCCGCGAACACCGGGGAGCTGTTTTTT.

V usage is TRBV7-2 and J usage is TRBJ2-4, with 10 bases fitting TRBD1. The V segment lost 6 bases and the J segment 0 bases; nucleotides outside the gene matches: 5. The CDR3 sequence is 16 residues long. Looked up from germline, CDR1 is SGHTA and CDR2 is FQGNSA. DNA of the CDR3: TGTGCCAGCAGTAGACAGGGGGCTTTAGCCAAAAACATTCAGTACTTC. Protein: CASSRQGALAKNIQYF.

This chain joins TRBV11-2 and TRBJ2-1; no definite D call. The CDR3 has 13 residues. The germline V gene has CDR1 SGHAT and CDR2 FQNNGV. Trimming removed 5 bases from V and 3 bases from J, with 8 bases in between. CDR3 coding DNA: TGTGCCAGCAGCCTTAGCCGCTACAATGAGCAGTTCTTC. Translation: CASSLSRYNEQFF.

This clone was found a few times. Other nucleotide sequences in the sample specify the same CDR3. V usage is TRBV30 and J usage is TRBJ1-1, with D hard to call. CDR3 length: 13 residues. V lost 2 bases and J lost 1, with 8 bases in between. Germline assignment: CDR1 GTSNPN and CDR2 SVGIG (reference sequence). The CDR3 spells CAWSPTTNTEAFF. DNA of the CDR3: TGTGCCTGGAGTCCGACGACGAACACTGAAGCTTTCTTT.

V and J are TRBV7-2 and TRBJ2-1; D uncertain. Trimming pared 3 bases from V and 8 bases from J, leaving 14 bases between. The CDR3 runs 14 residues. From germline, CDR1 is SGHTA and CDR2 FQGNSA. The CDR3 nucleotides read TGTGCCAGCAGCTTGTTCTCCTTTAGCTATGAGCAGTTCTTC. It yields the protein CASSLFSFSYEQFF.

This clone came up once. V is TRBV28 and J is TRBJ1-5; D might be TRBD1 (5 bases). The length of the CDR3 is 14 residues. The germline V gene has CDR1 MDHEN and CDR2 SYDVKM. Trimming removed 4 bases from V and 6 bases from J, with 13 bases in between. CDR3 DNA: TGTGCCAGCAGTTCTAACAGGTGGAGTCAGCCCCAGCATTTT. This encodes CASSSNRWSQPQHF. Combining the CDR3 with reference TRBV28 and TRBJ1-5 gives the whole variable domain DVKVTQSSRYLVKRTGEKVFLECVQDMDHENMFWYRQDPGLGLRLIYFSYDVKMKEKGDIPEGYSVSREKKERFSLILESASTNQTSMYLCASSSNRWSQPQHFGDGTRLSIL.

V gene TRBV7-3 combines with J gene TRBJ2-3; tentatively, D is TRBD1 or TRBD2 (5 bases each). Trimming took off 1 base at V and 4 bases at J, with 12 bases between the two ends. Germline-derived CDR1 and CDR2 are SGHTA and FQGTGA. This CDR3 spans 15 amino acids. This chain's CDR3 is CASSLSGRRADTQYF. The CDR3, as DNA: TGTGCCAGCAGCTTAAGCGGGCGCAGGGCAGATACGCAGTATTTT. Based on the CDR3 plus reference TRBV7-3 and TRBJ2-3, the full variable domain is GAGVSQTPSNKVTEKGKYVELRCDPISGHTALYWYRQSLGQGPEFLIYFQGTGAADDSGLPNDRFFAVRPEGSVSTLKIQRTERGDSAVYLCASSLSGRRADTQYFGPGTRLTVL.

This clone appeared a few times. The genes are TRBV19 and TRBJ2-7; TRBD1 might be the D (5 bases). Germline CDR1 is LNHDA and CDR2 is SQIVND (reference sequence). CDR3 size: 13 residues. The V end lost 8 bases, the J end lost 0 bases, and 11 bases lay between the germline ends. In nucleotides, the CDR3 is TGTGCCAGTGCGGACGGACACTCCTACGAGCAGTACTTC. Protein sequence: CASADGHSYEQYF.

This clone was counted many times. The rearrangement links TRBV2 to TRBJ1-5; D is undetermined. The germline V gene has CDR1 SNHLY and CDR2 FYNNEI. CDR3 size: 12 residues. V was shortened by 6 bases and J by 6 bases, with 9 bases between the two germline ends. The CDR3 reads CASSQERQPQHF. The CDR3 nucleotides read TGTGCCAGCAGCCAAGAGCGTCAGCCCCAGCATTTT.

V and J are TRBV4-1 and TRBJ2-1; TRBD2 is a possible D gene (5 bases). Germline V lookup: CDR1 MGHRA, CDR2 YSYEKL. The CDR3 extends over 17 amino acids. Trimming removed 0 bases from V and 0 bases from J, with 12 bases in between. CDR3: CASSQDPGGLSYNEQFF. CDR3 DNA sequence: TGCGCCAGCAGCCAAGATCCGGGCGGGCTCTCCTACAATGAGCAGTTCTTC.